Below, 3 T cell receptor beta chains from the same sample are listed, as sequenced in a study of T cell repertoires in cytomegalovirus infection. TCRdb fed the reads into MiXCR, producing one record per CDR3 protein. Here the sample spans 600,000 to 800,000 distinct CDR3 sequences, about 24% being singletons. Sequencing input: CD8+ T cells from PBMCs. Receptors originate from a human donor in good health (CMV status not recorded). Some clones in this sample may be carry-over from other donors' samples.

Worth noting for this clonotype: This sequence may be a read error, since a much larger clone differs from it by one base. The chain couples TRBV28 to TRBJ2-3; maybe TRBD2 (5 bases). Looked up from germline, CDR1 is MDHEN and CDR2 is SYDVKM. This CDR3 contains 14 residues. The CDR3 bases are TGTGGCGTAAATAGCGACTATAGCACAGATACGCAGTATTTT. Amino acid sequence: CGVNSDYSTDTQYF.

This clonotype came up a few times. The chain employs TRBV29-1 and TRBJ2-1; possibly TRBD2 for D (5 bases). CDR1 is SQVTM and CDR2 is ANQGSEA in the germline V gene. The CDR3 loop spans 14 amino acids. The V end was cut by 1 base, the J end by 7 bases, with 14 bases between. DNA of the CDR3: TGCAGCGTTGAAGGCGAGGGTCCCGGGAATGAGCAGTTCTTC. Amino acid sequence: CSVEGEGPGNEQFF.

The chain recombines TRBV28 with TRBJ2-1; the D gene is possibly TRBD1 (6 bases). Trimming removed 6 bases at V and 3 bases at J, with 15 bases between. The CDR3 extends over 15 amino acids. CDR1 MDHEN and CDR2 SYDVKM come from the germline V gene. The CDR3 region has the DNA TGTGCCAGCAGGTCTCACCAGGGGATCTACAATGAGCAGTTCTTC. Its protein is CASRSHQGIYNEQFF.